This entry features one T cell receptor (beta chain) sequence. Only in-frame clones appear in the TCRdb table, and some are missing; sequencing was by immunoSEQ multiplex PCR. The sample lists a few hundred thousand clones, around 86% occurring once. Treatment defined: over 15 received Ad26.COV2.S at low or high dose, single or two shots; about 5 received placebo; per-sample allocation not given. The samples were gathered on day 63 after the first injection of vaccine or placebo. Germline V gene sequence: CDR1 SQVTM, CDR2 ANQGSEA. V gave up 3 bases and J gave up 4 bases, with 9 bases separating them. CDR3 length: 13 residues. The sample is drawn from a study of Ad26.COV2.S vaccination and SARS-CoV-2 variants.

The specimen comprised peripheral blood, sampled in a trial of Ad26.COV2.S vaccine versus placebo. This receptor was identified in a person aged 18 to 59 who received the Ad26.COV2.S COVID-19 vaccine or a placebo. This chain links TRBV29-1 with TRBJ2-2, with D perhaps being TRBD1 or TRBD2 (5 bases each). The CDR3 loop reads CSVDGGGTGELFF. The CDR3 coding sequence is TGCAGCGTTGACGGTGGGGGCACCGGGGAGCTGTTTTTT.